The 13 T cell receptor beta chains in this list originate from one sample, sequenced in a study of shared clonotypes between healthy human individuals. Sequencing was performed with immunoSEQ multiplex PCR; in TCRdb, only in-frame clones are kept and a portion is missing. The sample consists of 2,500,000 or so clones, around nine tenths of them appearing once. Sequenced material: naive CD4+ T cells sorted from blood. Subset given: CD45RA+ positively selected. These receptors all stem from a young man in good health.

In this sample, this clone turned up once. This chain uses TRBV2 with TRBJ2-3; D is unresolved. This CDR3 region has 10 residues. The V and J ends lost 8 bases and 9 bases respectively, with 9 bases between them. The V gene's germline CDR1 is SNHLY and CDR2 FYNNEI. The CDR3 bases are TGTGCCAGCCGCCTAGGAACGCAGTATTTT. Residues: CASRLGTQYF.

V is TRBV6-6 and J is TRBJ2-2; 9 positions match TRBD1. The CDR3 spans 14 residues. V shed 5 bases and J 5 bases; nucleotides not matched to a gene: 3. The germline V gene has CDR1 MNHNY and CDR2 SVGAGI (reference sequence). The CDR3 reads CASSRTGETGELFF. The CDR3 DNA is TGTGCCAGCAGTAGGACAGGGGAAACCGGGGAGCTGTTTTTT.

This chain links TRBV5-8 with TRBJ1-4; 8 bases align to TRBD1. CDR1 and CDR2 from the germline V gene are SGHTS and YDEGEE. This CDR3 is 17 amino acids long. With V trimmed by 3 bases and J by 0 bases, 7 bases remained unmatched. CDR3 DNA sequence: TGTGCCAGCAGCTGGACAGGGAATCCAGCAACTAATGAAAAACTGTTTTTT. Translated: CASSWTGNPATNEKLFF.

This chain links TRBV11-3 with TRBJ2-1; D is ambiguous. The germline V gene encodes CDR1 SGHNT and CDR2 YENEEA. V gave up 5 bases and J gave up 13 bases, with 18 bases separating them. The CDR3 sequence is 13 residues long. The CDR3 protein is CASSTRPDGGQFF. For the CDR3, the DNA is TGTGCCAGCAGCACCCGCCCGGACGGCGGCCAGTTCTTC.

The chain uses TRBV10-2 and TRBJ1-3; D gene ambiguous. V lost 4 bases to trimming and J lost 1 base, with 5 bases between them. Looked up from germline, CDR1 is WSHSY and CDR2 is SAAADI. This CDR3 contains 13 residues. CDR3 region: CASSGTSGNTIYF. CDR3 sequence (DNA): TGCGCCAGCAGTGGAACTTCTGGAAACACCATATATTTT.

This sequence joins TRBV7-2 and TRBJ2-5; D perhaps matches TRBD2 (6 bases). In germline, CDR1 is SGHTA, CDR2 FQGNSA. The CDR3 runs 14 residues. Trimming shortened V by 3 bases and J by 1 base, and 9 bases separated the two germline ends. The CDR3 DNA follows: TGTGCCAGCAGCTTTAGCGGAAGCCAAGAGACCCAGTACTTC. Its protein is CASSFSGSQETQYF.

This chain uses TRBV5-1 with TRBJ2-1, with 10 nucleotides matching TRBD2. Germline-derived CDR1 and CDR2 are SGHRS and YFSETQ. V lost 4 bases to trimming and J lost 7 bases; unmatched junction nucleotides: 8. This CDR3 comprises 15 residues. The CDR3 loop reads CASSPGTSAKNEQFF. As DNA, the CDR3 is TGCGCCAGCAGCCCCGGGACTAGCGCTAAGAATGAGCAGTTCTTC. Using reference TRBV5-1 and TRBJ2-1 for the parts outside the CDR3, the full variable domain is KAGVTQTPRYLIKTRGQQVTLSCSPISGHRSVSWYQQTPGQGLQFLFEYFSETQRNKGNFPGRFSGRQFSNSRSEMNVSTLELGDSALYLCASSPGTSAKNEQFFGPGTRLTVL.

The gene calls are TRBV6-1 and TRBJ1-3; perhaps TRBD1 as D (6 bases). Germline CDR1 MNHNS, CDR2 SASEGT. V dropped 6 bases and J dropped 0 bases, with 12 bases sitting between them. The CDR3 spans 15 residues. The CDR3 bases are TGTGCCAGCAGAGGGGGGCCCTCCTCTGGAAACACCATATATTTT. This gives the protein CASRGGPSSGNTIYF.

Turning to this clone: This sample also contains other DNA sequences that code for the same CDR3. This CDR3 reads CASSPGLRETQYF. The CDR3 DNA follows: TGTGCCAGCAGCCCGGGACTTCGAGAGACCCAGTACTTC. This chain connects TRBV5-4 to TRBJ2-5; TRBD2 is a possible D gene (6 bases). The CDR3 sequence is 13 residues long. Germline lookup yields CDR1 SGHNT and CDR2 YYREEE (reference sequence). The V end lost 4 bases, the J end lost 4 bases, and 11 bases lay between the germline ends.

This clone was found once. The V and J genes are TRBV11-3 and TRBJ2-1, with TRBD2 matching 8 bases. V shed 1 base, J shed 4 bases, and the junction held 12 bases outside the gene matches. Germline loops: CDR1 SGHNT, CDR2 YENEEA. This CDR3 has 18 residues. The CDR3 DNA is TGTGCCAGCAGCTTAGTCGGGTCTTACGGCGGGGGGTACAATGAGCAGTTCTTC. It specifies CASSLVGSYGGGYNEQFF.

The V gene is TRBV28, the J gene TRBJ1-5; 9 bases fit TRBD1. In germline, CDR1 is MDHEN, CDR2 SYDVKM. V shed 6 bases, J shed 5 bases, and the junction held 11 bases outside the gene matches. The length of the CDR3 is 16 residues. The CDR3 sequence is CASRHRDRALYQPQHF. In nucleotides, the CDR3 is TGTGCCAGCAGGCACCGGGACAGGGCCCTATATCAGCCCCAGCATTTT.

As for this clone: The same CDR3 can be traced to other DNA sequences in this sample. V gene TRBV11-2 combines with J gene TRBJ2-2; D might be TRBD2 (5 bases). The CDR3 consists of 15 residues. Looked up from germline, CDR1 is SGHAT and CDR2 is FQNNGV. V was trimmed by 5 bases and J by 2 bases, leaving 12 bases between them. CDR3: CASSLTGTNTGELFF. CDR3 coding DNA: TGTGCCAGCAGCCTAACGGGAACCAACACCGGGGAGCTGTTTTTT. Full variable domain (missing parts from reference TRBV11-2 and TRBJ2-2): EAGVAQSPRYKIIEKRQSVAFWCNPISGHATLYWYQQILGQGPKLLIQFQNNGVVDDSQLPKDRFSAERLKGVDSTLKIQPAKLEDSAVYLCASSLTGTNTGELFFGEGSRLTVL.

This chain uses TRBV7-2 with TRBJ1-1, with a tentative D call TRBD1 (5 bases). V was pared by 1 base and J by 0 bases, with 18 bases between. The CDR3 sequence is 18 residues long. Germline V gives CDR1 SGHTA, CDR2 FQGNSA. CDR3 DNA sequence: TGTGCCAGCAGCTTAGGGCTGGGGCGCTGGGACTTGAACACTGAAGCTTTCTTT. It is translated as CASSLGLGRWDLNTEAFF.